The clone carrying this T cell receptor beta chain has a handful of counts. What it binds is not known. Per the germline V gene, CDR1 is LNHNV and CDR2 is YYDKDF (reference sequence). Trimming left V 0 bases short and J 2 bases short, with 8 bases between. The CDR3 is 14 residues long. By 5'RACE template switching, TCR cDNA was produced, with a universal primer site and UMIs added in the process. Each CDR3 protein gets one entry after TCRdb re-called the 5' RACE reads with MiXCR. The sample has hundreds of thousands of distinct CDR3 sequences; approximately 13% are singletons. This entry is derived from a study of T cells after yellow fever vaccination. General study points: Only a small proportion of the clonotypes turned up in both the CD4 and the CD8 compartments, likely arising from convergent recombination. Reappearing after the booster were most of the clones from primary vaccination (around 95% CD4, approximately 85% CD8).

The genes are TRBV15 and TRBJ2-7; TRBD1 or TRBD2 may be the D gene (6 bases each). Sequencing used PBMCs, obtained on the day of the yellow fever booster vaccination. The source is a man in his thirties or forties who received the YFV17D yellow fever vaccine. The CDR3 bases are TGTGCCACCAGCAGAGAGGGGGGCCCCTACGAGCAGTACTTC. Residues: CATSREGGPYEQYF.